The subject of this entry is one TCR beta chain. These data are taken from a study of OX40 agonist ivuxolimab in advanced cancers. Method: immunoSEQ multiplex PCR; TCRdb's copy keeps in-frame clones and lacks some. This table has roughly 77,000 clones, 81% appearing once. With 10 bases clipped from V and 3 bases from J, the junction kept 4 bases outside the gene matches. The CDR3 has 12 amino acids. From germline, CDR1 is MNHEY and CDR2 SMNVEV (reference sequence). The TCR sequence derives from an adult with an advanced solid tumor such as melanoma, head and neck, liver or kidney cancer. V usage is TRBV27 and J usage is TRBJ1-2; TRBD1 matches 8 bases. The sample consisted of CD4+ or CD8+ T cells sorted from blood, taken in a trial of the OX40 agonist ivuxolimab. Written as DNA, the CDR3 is TGTGCCACGGACAGGGAGTACTATGGCTACACCTTC. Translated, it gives CATDREYYGYTF.